Below, 4 T cell receptor beta chains from the same sample are listed, as sequenced in a study of Graves' ophthalmopathy and Graves' hyperthyroidism. For repertoire sequencing, the TCR beta CDR3 regions were amplified from RNA transcripts. RT-PCR in the first round used HTBI primers; a second-round multiplex PCR followed. TCRdb reanalysed the multiplex PCR reads using MiXCR and keeps one entry per CDR3 protein. The sample records roughly 400,000 distinct CDR3 sequences, 15% to 19% being singletons. The sequenced sample was peripheral blood. Every receptor here comes from a woman between 18 and 29 years old with stable Graves' hyperthyroidism.

There are many counts of this clonotype. The chain links TRBV15 to TRBJ1-5, with no clear D. Germline V gene data show CDR1 as LNHNV and CDR2 as YYDKDF (reference sequence). V was shortened by 1 base and J by 2 bases, with 12 bases between the two germline ends. The CDR3 sequence is 16 residues long. The CDR3 DNA reads TGTGCCACCAGCAGAGGTGAGGGTACGGGCAATCAGCCCCAGCATTTT. Protein product: CATSRGEGTGNQPQHF.

The CDR3 coding sequence is TGCGCCAGCAGCCCACAGGACACCGTCCCTGGAGAGACCCAGTACTTC. It specifies CASSPQDTVPGETQYF. The chain uses TRBV5-1 and TRBJ2-5; a possible D gene is TRBD1 (5 bases). The CDR3 runs to 16 residues. The germline V gene encodes CDR1 SGHRS and CDR2 YFSETQ. Trimming stripped 4 bases from V and 4 bases from J, with 20 bases between.

This clonotype has a count of ten or more. The chain links TRBV27 to TRBJ2-7; D is ambiguous. The germline V and J ends were trimmed by 5 bases and 3 bases, with 14 bases remaining between them. The germline CDR1 and CDR2 sequences are MNHEY and SMNVEV (reference sequence). The CDR3 covers 14 residues. Written as DNA, the CDR3 is TGTGCCAGCAGTCCCGTTGGACCAAACTACGAGCAGTACTTC. Protein sequence: CASSPVGPNYEQYF.

This clonotype was counted many times. The chain is built from TRBV6-5 and TRBJ1-2, with unresolved D. Germline V gives CDR1 MNHEY, CDR2 SVGAGI. This CDR3 comprises 14 residues. V was cut by 3 bases and J by 3 bases, with 11 bases left in between. The CDR3 sequence: CASSYQDVDYGYTF. The CDR3 coding sequence is TGTGCCAGCAGTTATCAGGATGTGGACTATGGCTACACCTTC.